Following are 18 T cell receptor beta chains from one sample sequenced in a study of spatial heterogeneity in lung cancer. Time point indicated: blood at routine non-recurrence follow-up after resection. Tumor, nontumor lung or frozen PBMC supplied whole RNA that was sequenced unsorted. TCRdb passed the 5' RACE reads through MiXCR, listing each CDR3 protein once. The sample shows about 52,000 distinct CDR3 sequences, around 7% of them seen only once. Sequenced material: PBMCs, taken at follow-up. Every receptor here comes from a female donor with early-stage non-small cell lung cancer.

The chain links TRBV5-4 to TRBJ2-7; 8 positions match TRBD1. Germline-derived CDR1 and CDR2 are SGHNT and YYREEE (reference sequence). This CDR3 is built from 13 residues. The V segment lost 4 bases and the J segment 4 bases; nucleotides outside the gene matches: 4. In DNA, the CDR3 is TGTGCCAGCAGCAGGGACAGGACATACGAGCAGTACTTC. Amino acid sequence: CASSRDRTYEQYF. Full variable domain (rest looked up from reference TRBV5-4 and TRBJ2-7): ETGVTQSPTHLIKTRGQQVTLRCSSQSGHNTVSWYQQALGQGPQFIFQYYREEENGRGNFPPRFSGLQFPNYSSELNVNALELDDSALYLCASSRDRTYEQYFGPGTRLTVT.

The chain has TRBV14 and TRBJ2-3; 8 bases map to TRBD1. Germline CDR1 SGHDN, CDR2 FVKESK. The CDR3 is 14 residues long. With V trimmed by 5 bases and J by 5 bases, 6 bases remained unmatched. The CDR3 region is CASSTRTGLDTQYF. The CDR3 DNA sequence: TGTGCCAGCAGCACCCGGACAGGGCTAGATACGCAGTATTTT. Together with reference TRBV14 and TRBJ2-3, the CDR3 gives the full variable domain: EAGVTQFPSHSVIEKGQTVTLRCDPISGHDNLYWYRRVMGKEIKFLLHFVKESKQDESGMPNNRFLAERTGGTYSTLKVQPAELEDSGVYFCASSTRTGLDTQYFGPGTRLTVL.

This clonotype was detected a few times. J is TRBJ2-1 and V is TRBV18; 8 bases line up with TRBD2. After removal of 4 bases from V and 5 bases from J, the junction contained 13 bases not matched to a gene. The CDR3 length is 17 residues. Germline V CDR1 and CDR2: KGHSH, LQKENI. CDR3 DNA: TGTGCCAGCTCACTCCTCGGGACGGGGGGGCAGGACAATGAGCAGTTCTTC. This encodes CASSLLGTGGQDNEQFF.

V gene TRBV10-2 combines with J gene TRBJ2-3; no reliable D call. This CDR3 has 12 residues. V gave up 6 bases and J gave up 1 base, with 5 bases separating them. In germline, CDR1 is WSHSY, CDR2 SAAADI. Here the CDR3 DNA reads TGCGCCAGCAGATCTGGCACAGATACGCAGTATTTT. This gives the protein CASRSGTDTQYF.

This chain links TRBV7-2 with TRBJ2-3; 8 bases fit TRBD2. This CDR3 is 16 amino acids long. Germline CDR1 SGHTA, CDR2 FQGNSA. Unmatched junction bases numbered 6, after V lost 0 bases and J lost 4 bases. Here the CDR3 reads CASSLAGTSGPDTQYF. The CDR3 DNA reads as TGTGCCAGCAGCTTAGCCGGGACTAGTGGCCCAGATACGCAGTATTTT.

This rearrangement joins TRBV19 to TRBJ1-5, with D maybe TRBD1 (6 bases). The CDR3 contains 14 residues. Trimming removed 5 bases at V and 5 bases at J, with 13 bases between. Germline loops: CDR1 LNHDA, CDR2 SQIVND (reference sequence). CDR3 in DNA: TGTGCCAGTAGTCAGGGGACGACTTATCAGCCCCAGCATTTT. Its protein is CASSQGTTYQPQHF.

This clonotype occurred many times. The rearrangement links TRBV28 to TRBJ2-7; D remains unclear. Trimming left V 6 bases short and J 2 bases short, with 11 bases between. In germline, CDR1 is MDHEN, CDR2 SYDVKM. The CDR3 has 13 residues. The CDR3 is CASSTPAPYEQYF. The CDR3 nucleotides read TGTGCCAGCAGCACCCCCGCCCCCTACGAGCAGTACTTC.

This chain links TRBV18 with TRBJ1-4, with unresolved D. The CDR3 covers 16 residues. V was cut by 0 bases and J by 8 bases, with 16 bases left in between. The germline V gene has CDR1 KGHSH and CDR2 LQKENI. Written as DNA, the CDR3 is TGTGCCAGCTCACCACCCCTCGGGGTTGGAGGAGAAAAACTGTTTTTT. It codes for CASSPPLGVGGEKLFF.

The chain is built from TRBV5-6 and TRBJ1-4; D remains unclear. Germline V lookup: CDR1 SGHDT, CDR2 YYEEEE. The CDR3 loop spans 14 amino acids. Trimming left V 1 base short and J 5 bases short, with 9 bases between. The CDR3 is CASSLRSGNEKLFF. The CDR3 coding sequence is TGTGCCAGCAGCTTGCGCTCAGGAAATGAAAAACTGTTTTTT.

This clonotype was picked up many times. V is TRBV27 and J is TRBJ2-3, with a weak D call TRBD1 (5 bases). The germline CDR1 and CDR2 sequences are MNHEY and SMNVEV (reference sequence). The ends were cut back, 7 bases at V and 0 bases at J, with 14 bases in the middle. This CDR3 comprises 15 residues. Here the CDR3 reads CASNPFQGSTDTQYF. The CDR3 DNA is TGTGCCAGCAATCCATTCCAGGGAAGCACAGATACGCAGTATTTT.

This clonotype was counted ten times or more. The CDR3: CSARESVAKNIQYF. Here the CDR3 DNA reads TGCAGTGCTAGAGAGTCGGTAGCCAAAAACATTCAGTACTTC. The J gene is TRBJ2-4, the V gene TRBV20-1; D call uncertain. This CDR3 contains 14 residues. V was clipped by 0 bases and J by 0 bases, with 6 bases between them. Germline CDR1 is DFQATT and CDR2 is SNEGSKA (reference sequence).

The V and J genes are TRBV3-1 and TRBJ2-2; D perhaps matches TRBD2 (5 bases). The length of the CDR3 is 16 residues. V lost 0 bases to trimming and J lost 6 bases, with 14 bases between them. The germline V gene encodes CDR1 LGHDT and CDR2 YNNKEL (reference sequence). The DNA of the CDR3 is TGTGCCAGCAGCCAAGATAGCGCGGGCTGGTCCGGGGAGCTGTTTTTT. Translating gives CASSQDSAGWSGELFF. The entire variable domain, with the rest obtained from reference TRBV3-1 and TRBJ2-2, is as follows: DTAVSQTPKYLVTQMGNDKSIKCEQNLGHDTMYWYKQDSKKFLKIMFSYNNKELIINETVPNRFSPKSPDKAHLNLHINSLELGDSAVYFCASSQDSAGWSGELFFGEGSRLTVL.

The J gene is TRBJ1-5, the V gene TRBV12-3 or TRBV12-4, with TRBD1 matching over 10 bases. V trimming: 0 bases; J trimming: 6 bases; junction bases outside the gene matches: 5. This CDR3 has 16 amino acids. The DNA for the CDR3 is TGTGCCAGCAGTTTAGCTCGGGACAGGGGTTTTCAGCCCCAGCATTTT. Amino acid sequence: CASSLARDRGFQPQHF.

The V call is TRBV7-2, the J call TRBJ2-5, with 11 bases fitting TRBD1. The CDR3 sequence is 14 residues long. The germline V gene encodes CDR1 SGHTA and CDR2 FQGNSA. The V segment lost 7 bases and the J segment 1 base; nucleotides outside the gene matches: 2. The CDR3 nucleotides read TGTGCCAGCAACGGACAGGGGGCCCAAGAGACCCAGTACTTC. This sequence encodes CASNGQGAQETQYF.

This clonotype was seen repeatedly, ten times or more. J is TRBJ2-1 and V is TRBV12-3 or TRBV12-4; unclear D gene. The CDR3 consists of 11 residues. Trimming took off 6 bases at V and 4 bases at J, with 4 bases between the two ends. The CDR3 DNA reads TGTGCCAGCAGGCTATACAATGAGCAGTTCTTC. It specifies CASRLYNEQFF.

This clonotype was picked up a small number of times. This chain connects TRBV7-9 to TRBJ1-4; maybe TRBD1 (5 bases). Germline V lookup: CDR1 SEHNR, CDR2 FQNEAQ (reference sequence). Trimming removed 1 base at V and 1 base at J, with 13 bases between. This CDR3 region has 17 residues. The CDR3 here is CASSLDTPGVTNEKLFF. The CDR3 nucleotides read TGTGCCAGCAGCTTAGACACTCCGGGGGTAACTAATGAAAAACTGTTTTTT.

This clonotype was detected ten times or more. Here the CDR3 reads CASSRGGPHEQYF. The CDR3 DNA sequence: TGTGCCAGCAGTCGGGGGGGACCCCACGAGCAGTACTTC. V is TRBV27 and J is TRBJ2-7, with 8 bases fitting TRBD2. V lost 5 bases and J lost 5; bases outside the gene matches: 5. Germline V lookup: CDR1 MNHEY, CDR2 SMNVEV (reference sequence). CDR3 length equals 13 residues.

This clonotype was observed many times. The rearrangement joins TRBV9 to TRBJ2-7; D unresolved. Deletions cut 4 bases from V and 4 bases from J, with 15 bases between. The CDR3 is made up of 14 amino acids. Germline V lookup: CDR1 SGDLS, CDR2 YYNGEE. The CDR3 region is CASSRQVDRYEQYF. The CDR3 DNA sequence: TGTGCCAGCAGCCGGCAGGTCGATCGATACGAGCAGTACTTC. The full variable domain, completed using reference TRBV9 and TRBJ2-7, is DSGVTQTPKHLITATGQRVTLRCSPRSGDLSVYWYQQSLDQGLQFLIQYYNGEERAKGNILERFSAQQFPDLHSELNLSSLELGDSALYFCASSRQVDRYEQYFGPGTRLTVT.